This passage covers 2 T cell receptor beta chains from one sample sequenced in a study of blood T cell repertoires in COVID-19. Profiling relied on immunoSEQ multiplex PCR, and the TCRdb table lists in-frame clones only, not all of them. Seen here are tens of thousands of clones, approximately 83% observed once, and the top ten hold 2.5%. Source material: peripheral blood. The receptors were gathered from a man aged 80 or over with active or convalescent COVID-19.

The rearrangement uses TRBV6-5 and TRBJ1-4; D perhaps matches TRBD1 (6 bases). V lost 2 bases and J lost 4, with 14 bases in between. Germline V gene data show CDR1 as MNHEY and CDR2 as SVGAGI. The CDR3 has 16 amino acids. The CDR3 protein is CASSYGSGADNEKLFF. The DNA for the CDR3 is TGTGCCAGCAGTTACGGTTCAGGGGCGGATAATGAAAAACTGTTTTTT.

This clone was observed a handful of times. This chain joins TRBV11-3 and TRBJ2-4; TRBD1 agrees at 7 bases. Germline V gives CDR1 SGHNT, CDR2 YENEEA. Trimming cost V 0 bases and J 13 bases; bases outside gene matches: 12. The CDR3 consists of 15 residues. The DNA of the CDR3 is TGTGCCAGCAGCTTAGATCTAGAGGGAACGGGACAGCAGTACTTC. This encodes CASSLDLEGTGQQYF.